The entry below gives a single TCR beta chain sequence along with its context. Repertoires were generated with immunoSEQ multiplex PCR, while TCRdb's copy carries only in-frame clones and drops some. The sample has approximately 110,000 clones; over 65% are singletons. These data belong to a study of blood T cell repertoires in COVID-19. This CDR3 has 14 amino acids. Germline V lookup: CDR1 MDHEN, CDR2 SYDVKM. With 6 bases clipped from V and 7 bases from J, the junction kept 10 bases outside the gene matches. This TCR came from a woman aged 55-70 years with acute or convalescent COVID-19. Specimen: peripheral blood. V gene TRBV28 combines with J gene TRBJ2-7; TRBD1 matches at 9 bases. The CDR3 bases are TGTGCCAGCAGGCAAGGGACAGGGTGGAGAGAGCAGTACTTC. Translated, it gives CASRQGTGWREQYF.